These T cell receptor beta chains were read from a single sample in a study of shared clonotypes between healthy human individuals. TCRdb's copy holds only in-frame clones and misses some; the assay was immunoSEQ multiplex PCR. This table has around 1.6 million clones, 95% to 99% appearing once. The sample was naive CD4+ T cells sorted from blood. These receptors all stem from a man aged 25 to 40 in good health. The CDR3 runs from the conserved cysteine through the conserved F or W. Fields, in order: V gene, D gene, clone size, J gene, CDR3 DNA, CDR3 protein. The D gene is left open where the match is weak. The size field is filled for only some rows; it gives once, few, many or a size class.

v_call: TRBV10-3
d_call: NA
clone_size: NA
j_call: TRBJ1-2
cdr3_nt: TGTGCCATCAGTGAGATAGTTGGCGGGGGCTACACCTTC
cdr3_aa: CAISEIVGGGYTF

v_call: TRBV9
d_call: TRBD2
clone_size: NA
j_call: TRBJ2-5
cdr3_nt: TGTGCCAGCAGCGTAGCTCCTAGCGGCCAAGAGACCCAGTACTTC
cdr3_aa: CASSVAPSGQETQYF

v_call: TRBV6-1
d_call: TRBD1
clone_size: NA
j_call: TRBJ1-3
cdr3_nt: TGTGCCAGCAGTGCGACAGGGGGAAACACCATATATTTT
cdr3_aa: CASSATGGNTIYF

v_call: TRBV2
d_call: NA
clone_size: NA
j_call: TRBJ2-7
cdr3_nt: TGTGCCAGCAAATTACAGACCGCGACGTACGAGCAGTACTTC
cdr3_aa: CASKLQTATYEQYF

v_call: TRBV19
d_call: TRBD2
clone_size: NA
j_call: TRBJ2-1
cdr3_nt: TGTGCCAGTAGTCAACGAGGACTAGCGGCCCGGGGGGGTGAGCAGTTCTTC
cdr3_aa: CASSQRGLAARGGEQFF

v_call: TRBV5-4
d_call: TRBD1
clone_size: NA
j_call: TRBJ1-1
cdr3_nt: TGTGCCAGCAGCCCCAGGGGGAAGAACACTGAAGCTTTCTTT
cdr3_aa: CASSPRGKNTEAFF

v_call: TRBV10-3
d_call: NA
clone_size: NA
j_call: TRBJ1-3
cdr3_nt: TGTGCCACCGCCCAGCTCTCTGGAAACACCATATATTTT
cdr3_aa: CATAQLSGNTIYF

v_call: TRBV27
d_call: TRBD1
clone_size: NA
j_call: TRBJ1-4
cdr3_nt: TGTGCCAGCGCTCGATTGCGTTTCCGGGACAGGGGAACGACTAATGAAAAACTGTTTTTT
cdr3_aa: CASARLRFRDRGTTNEKLFF

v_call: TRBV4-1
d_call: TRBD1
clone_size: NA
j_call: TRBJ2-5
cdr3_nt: TGCGCCAGCAGCCGGGGACAGGGTGTTGAGGAGACCCAGTACTTC
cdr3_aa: CASSRGQGVEETQYF

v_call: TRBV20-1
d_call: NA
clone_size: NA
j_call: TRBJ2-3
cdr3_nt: TGCAGTGCTAGAGAGGAAGGCCTCACATATTTT
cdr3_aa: CSAREEGLTYF

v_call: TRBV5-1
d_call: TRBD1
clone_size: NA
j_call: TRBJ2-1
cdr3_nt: TGCGCCAGCAGCTTAGGACAGGGGGAGCAGTTCTTC
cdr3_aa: CASSLGQGEQFF

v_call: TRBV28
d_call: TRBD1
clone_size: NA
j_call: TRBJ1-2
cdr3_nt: TGTGCCAGCAGCCGACAGGGGCTCTATGGCTACACCTTC
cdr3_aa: CASSRQGLYGYTF

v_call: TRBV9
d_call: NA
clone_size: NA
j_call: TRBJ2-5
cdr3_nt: TGTGCCAGCAGCGTAGCTGGTGGGGACATCCAAGAGACCCAGTACTTC
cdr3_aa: CASSVAGGDIQETQYF

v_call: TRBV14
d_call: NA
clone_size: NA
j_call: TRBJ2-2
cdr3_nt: TGTGCCAGCAGTGAAGTCATTACCGGGGAGCTGTTTTTT
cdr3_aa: CASSEVITGELFF

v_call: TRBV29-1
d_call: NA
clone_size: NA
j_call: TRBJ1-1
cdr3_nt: TGCAGCGGAGGGGTCACGAACACTGAAGCTTTCTTT
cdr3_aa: CSGGVTNTEAFF

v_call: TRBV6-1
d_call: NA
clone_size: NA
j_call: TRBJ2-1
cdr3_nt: TGTGCCAGCAGTGAAATGGTGGGAGCATCCTACAATGAGCAGTTCTTC
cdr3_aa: CASSEMVGASYNEQFF

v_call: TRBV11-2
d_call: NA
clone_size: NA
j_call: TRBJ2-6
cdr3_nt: TGTGCCAGCAGGGGACCTGGGGCCAACGTCCTGACTTTC
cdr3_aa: CASRGPGANVLTF

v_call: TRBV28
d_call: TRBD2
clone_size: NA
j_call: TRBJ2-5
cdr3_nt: TGTGCCAGCAGTGTAGCGGGAGGGCCGGGGGAGACCCAGTACTTC
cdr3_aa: CASSVAGGPGETQYF

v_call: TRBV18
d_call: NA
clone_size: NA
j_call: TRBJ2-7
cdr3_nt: TGTGCCAGCTCATTGGCAAGCAACGAGCAGTACTTC
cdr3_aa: CASSLASNEQYF

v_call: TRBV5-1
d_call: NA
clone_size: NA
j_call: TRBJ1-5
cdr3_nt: TGCGCCAGCAGCTCGGACGTTGGTCTGCCCCAGCATTTT
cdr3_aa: CASSSDVGLPQHF

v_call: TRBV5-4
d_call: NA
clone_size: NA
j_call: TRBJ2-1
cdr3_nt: TGTGCCAGCAGCAGGCCTGGGACGGCCGTCTACAATGAGCAGTTCTTC
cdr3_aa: CASSRPGTAVYNEQFF

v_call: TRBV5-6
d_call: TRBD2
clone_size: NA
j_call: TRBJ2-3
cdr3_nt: TGTGCCAGCAGATGGGCGGGAGGCGCGGATACGCAGTATTTT
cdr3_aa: CASRWAGGADTQYF

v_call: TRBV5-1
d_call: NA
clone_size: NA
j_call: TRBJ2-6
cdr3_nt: TGCGCCAGCAGCTTGTACTCTGGGGCCAACGTCCTGACTTTC
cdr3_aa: CASSLYSGANVLTF

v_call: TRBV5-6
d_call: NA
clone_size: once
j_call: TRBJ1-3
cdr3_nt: TGTGCCAGCAGCGGTCGCTCGGGGACCTCTGGAAACACCATATATTTT
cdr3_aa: CASSGRSGTSGNTIYF

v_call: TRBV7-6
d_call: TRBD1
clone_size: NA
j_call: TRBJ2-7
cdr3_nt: TGTGCCAGCAGCCGACGACAGGGCGAATACGAGCAGTACTTC
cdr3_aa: CASSRRQGEYEQYF

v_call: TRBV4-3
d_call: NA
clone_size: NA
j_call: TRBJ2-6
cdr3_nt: TGCGCCAGCAGCCTATCTGGGGCCGGGGCCAACGTCCTGACTTTC
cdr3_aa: CASSLSGAGANVLTF

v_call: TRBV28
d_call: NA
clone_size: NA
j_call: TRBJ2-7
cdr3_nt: TGTGCCAGCAGTTTAAATAGGTGGGGGGCCAACTACGAGCAGTACTTC
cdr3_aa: CASSLNRWGANYEQYF

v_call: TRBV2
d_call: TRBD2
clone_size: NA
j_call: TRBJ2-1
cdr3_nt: TGTGCCAGCAGTGCCGGGACTAGCGGAAACAATGAGCAGTTCTTC
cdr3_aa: CASSAGTSGNNEQFF